This TCR beta chain was observed in a study of vaccination effects on CD4 cells after COVID-19. In the case of this clone: Its target is unknown.

Germline V gene data show CDR1 as SNHLY and CDR2 as FYNNEI. Trimming took 6 bases from V and 2 from J, leaving 14 bases between them. The CDR3 has 14 amino acids. Profiling relied on immunoSEQ multiplex PCR, and the TCRdb table lists in-frame clones only, not all of them. The sample has around 30,000 clones; 77% are singletons. Sequencing followed a ViraFEST assay step that expanded antigen-specific CD4+ T cells with viral peptide pools. Isolating CD4+ T cells followed 9 to 10 days of culture. The person had PCR-confirmed SARS-CoV-2 infection between March and December 2020. The rearrangement joins TRBV2 to TRBJ2-7; possible D gene TRBD1, 5 bases. The TCR was taken from a human donor who had a prior SARS-CoV-2 infection. The sequenced sample was CD4+ T cells from PBMCs cultured with HCoV-NL63 spike peptides, obtained before COVID-19 vaccination. The CDR3 DNA follows: TGTGCCAGCAGCAGGGATTCTGTGGCCTACGAGCAGTACTTC. It is translated as CASSRDSVAYEQYF.